This T cell receptor beta chain stems from a study of identical twins. Of note for this clonotype: The antigen remains undetermined.

After template switching added a universal primer site, the resulting cDNA carried unique molecular identifiers. TCRdb processed the 5' RACE reads anew with MiXCR; each CDR3 protein has one entry. The sample contains approximately 890,000 distinct CDR3 sequences, approximately 13% of which appear only once. General study findings and limits: Invariant cells of the MAIT and iNKT types might have partly distorted the zero-insertion analyses. Within monozygotic twins, out-of-frame TCR alpha sharing was underestimated by the models.

This CDR3 is built from 19 residues. With V trimmed by 6 bases and J by 5 bases, 20 bases remained unmatched. Germline CDR1 and CDR2: SGHRS and YFSETQ. This sample also belongs to another study, concerning yellow fever vaccine responses in identical twins.

The sample was PBMCs. The V and J genes are TRBV5-1 and TRBJ2-1, with 10 positions matching TRBD2. The sequence was collected from a woman between 18 and 30 years old in good health. In DNA, the CDR3 is TGCGCCAGCACTTTATTTAGTATCCGTGGGACTAGCGTAGACAATGAGCAGTTCTTC. It yields the protein CASTLFSIRGTSVDNEQFF.